Given below is one T cell receptor beta chain in context. The data derive from a study of early T cells in non-severe SARS-CoV-2 infection. The CDR3 loop spans 12 amino acids. V gave up 3 bases and J gave up 6 bases, with 6 bases separating them. CDR1 MNHNS and CDR2 SASEGT come from the germline V gene. Researchers attached unique molecular identifiers to individual cDNA molecules. One entry per CDR3 protein results from TCRdb running MiXCR on the 5' RACE reads. Here the sample spans tens of thousands of distinct CDR3 sequences, 11% being singletons. Material: whole blood, obtained at baseline. The source is an adult who was a healthcare worker with PCR-confirmed SARS-CoV-2 infection or an uninfected control (not recorded which). The chain combines TRBV6-1 with TRBJ1-5; no firm D call. CDR3 sequence reads: CASSDPGQPQHF. The DNA of the CDR3 is TGTGCCAGCAGTGATCCCGGTCAGCCCCAGCATTTT.